This TCR beta chain is drawn from a study of shared clonotypes between healthy human individuals. The CDR3 is 15 residues long. The V and J ends lost 3 bases and 2 bases, in that order; junction bases with no gene match: 6. Germline CDR1 reads LNHDA; CDR2 reads SQIVND (reference sequence). The method was immunoSEQ multiplex PCR; TCRdb's version includes in-frame clones alone and lacks a portion of them. Of around 2,100,000 clones listed, about 95% are singletons. Terminally differentiated effector memory CD45RA+ cells were excluded by CCR7 positive selection of CD45RO-negative cells. The sample was naive CD8+ T cells sorted from blood. The source of this sequence is a young man in good health. The V gene is TRBV19, the J gene TRBJ1-2; 7 positions match TRBD1. The CDR3 region is CASSINLQGNYGYTF. CDR3 DNA sequence: TGTGCCAGTAGTATCAATTTACAGGGGAACTATGGCTACACCTTC.